This T cell receptor beta chain appears in the sequencing data of a study of blood T cells in healthy people across ages. Study observations and caveats: With age, beta diversity per million T cells declined roughly linearly, significantly by 35 to 40. Diversity of TCR beta correlated strongly with naive T cell percentage.

The authors ran a second PCR of roughly 6 to 11 cycles using a sample-barcoded 5' primer and a J-beta primer mix. All cDNA molecules were each tagged by a template-switch adaptor with 12 random nucleotides. One entry per CDR3 protein, called by TCRdb with MiXCR from the 5' RACE reads. The table records around 900,000 distinct CDR3 sequences, 45% to 60% of them present only once. Samples each yielded at least 5 micrograms of total RNA. A note on this clonotype: What it binds is not known. Germline is not matched at one junction end, which may reflect a read error.

Sequenced input: blood. This sequence was found in a woman aged 55-70 years in good health.

The DNA of the CDR3 is TGTGCCAGCAGCCCTGCCATAGATACGCGGTATTTT. Translation: CASSPAIDTRYF. V usage is TRBV14 and J usage is TRBJ2-3; D is undetermined. Per germline, CDR1 SGHDN and CDR2 FVKESK. This CDR3 contains 12 residues.